The table lists the clone carrying this TCR beta chain with a count of one. Its antigen remains unidentified. These data belong to a study of shared clonotypes between healthy human individuals. General study findings and limits: Clonotype sharing among donors was expected to depend on sequencing depth. A few donors showed sharing of approximately 5% of naive CD4 clonotypes.

Clones were sequenced by immunoSEQ multiplex PCR, and TCRdb holds only the in-frame ones, with some missing. The sample lists millions of clones; 90% to 95% were seen once. V lost 1 base, J lost 7 bases, and 16 bases lay in between. CDR1 is MDHEN and CDR2 is SYDVKM in the germline V gene. The CDR3 is 16 residues long. This sequence joins TRBV28 and TRBJ2-2; D is possibly TRBD1 or TRBD2 (5 bases each). The source of this sequence is a young man in good health. Sequenced: naive CD4+ T cells sorted from blood. The subset is: CD45RA+ positively selected. The CDR3 sequence is CASSLFGAGIGGELFF. The CDR3 region has the DNA TGTGCCAGCAGTTTATTCGGGGCCGGGATTGGCGGGGAGCTGTTTTTT.